The entry that follows covers one TCR beta chain sequence. Sequenced by immunoSEQ multiplex PCR; TCRdb stores in-frame clones only, minus some. Counted here are under 55,000 clones, roughly 91% occurring once; the ten biggest clones make up around 1.5%. This record belongs to a study of T cell changes during pregnancy in multiple sclerosis. The germline gives CDR1 SGHRS, CDR2 YFSETQ. CDR3 length equals 16 residues. The trim removed 4 bases at V and 6 bases at J, leaving 7 bases unmatched. The origin of this receptor is a female donor with multiple sclerosis, enrolled in a pregnancy study. Source material: PBMCs (not recorded whether the cells were cultured). This chain connects TRBV5-1 to TRBJ2-7, with 16 bases identical to TRBD2. CDR3 in amino acids: CASSGGLAGGPSEQYF. CDR3 nucleotide sequence: TGCGCCAGCAGCGGGGGACTAGCGGGAGGGCCCTCCGAGCAGTACTTC.